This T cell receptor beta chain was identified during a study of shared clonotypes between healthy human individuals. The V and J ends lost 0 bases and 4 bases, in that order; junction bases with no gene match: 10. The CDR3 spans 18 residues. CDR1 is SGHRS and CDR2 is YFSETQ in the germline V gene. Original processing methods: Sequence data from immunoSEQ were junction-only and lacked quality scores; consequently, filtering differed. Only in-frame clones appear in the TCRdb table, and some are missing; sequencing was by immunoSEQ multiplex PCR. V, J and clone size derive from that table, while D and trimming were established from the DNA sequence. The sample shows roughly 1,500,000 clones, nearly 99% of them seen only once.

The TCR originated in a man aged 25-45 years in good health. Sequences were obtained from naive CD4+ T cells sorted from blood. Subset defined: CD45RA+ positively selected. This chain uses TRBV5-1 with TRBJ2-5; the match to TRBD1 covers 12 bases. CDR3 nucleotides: TGCGCCAGCAGCTTGGGAGGGACAGGGGGCTCTTACGGAGAGACCCAGTACTTC. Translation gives CASSLGGTGGSYGETQYF.